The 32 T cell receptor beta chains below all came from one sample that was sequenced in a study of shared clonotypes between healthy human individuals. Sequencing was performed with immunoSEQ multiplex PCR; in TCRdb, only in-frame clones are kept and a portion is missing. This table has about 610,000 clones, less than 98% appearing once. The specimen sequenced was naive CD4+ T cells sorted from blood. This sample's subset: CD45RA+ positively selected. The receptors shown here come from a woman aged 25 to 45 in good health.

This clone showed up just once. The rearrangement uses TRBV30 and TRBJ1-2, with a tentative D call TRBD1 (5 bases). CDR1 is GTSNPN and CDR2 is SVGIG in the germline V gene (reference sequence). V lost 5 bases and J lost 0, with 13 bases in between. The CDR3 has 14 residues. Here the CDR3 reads CAWDSRRANYGYTF. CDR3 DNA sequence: TGTGCCTGGGACAGCCGTAGGGCTAACTATGGCTACACCTTC.

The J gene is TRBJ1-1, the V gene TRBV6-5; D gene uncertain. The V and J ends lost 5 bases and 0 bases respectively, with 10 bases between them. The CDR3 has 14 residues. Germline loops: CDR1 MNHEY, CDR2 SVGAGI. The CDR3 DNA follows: TGTGCCAGCAGTCACCGCGGAGTGAACACTGAAGCTTTCTTT. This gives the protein CASSHRGVNTEAFF.

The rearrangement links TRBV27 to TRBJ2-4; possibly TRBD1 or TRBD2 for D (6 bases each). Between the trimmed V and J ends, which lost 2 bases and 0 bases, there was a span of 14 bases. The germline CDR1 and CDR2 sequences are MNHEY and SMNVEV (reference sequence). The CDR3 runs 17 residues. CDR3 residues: CASSLLTGGLAKNIQYF. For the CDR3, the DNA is TGTGCCAGCAGTTTACTAACCGGGGGCCTAGCCAAAAACATTCAGTACTTC.

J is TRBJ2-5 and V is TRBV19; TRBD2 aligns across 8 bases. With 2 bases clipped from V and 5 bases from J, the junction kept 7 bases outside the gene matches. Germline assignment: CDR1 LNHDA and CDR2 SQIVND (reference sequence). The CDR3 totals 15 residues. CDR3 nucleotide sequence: TGTGCCAGTAGTATACGGGAGGGGGAGACTGAGACCCAGTACTTC. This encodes CASSIREGETETQYF.

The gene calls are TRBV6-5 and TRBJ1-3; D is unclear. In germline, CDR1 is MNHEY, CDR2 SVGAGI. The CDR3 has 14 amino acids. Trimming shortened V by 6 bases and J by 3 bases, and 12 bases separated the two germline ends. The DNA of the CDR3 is TGTGCCAGCAGGAATCGGGGTGGTGGAAACACCATATATTTT. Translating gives CASRNRGGGNTIYF.

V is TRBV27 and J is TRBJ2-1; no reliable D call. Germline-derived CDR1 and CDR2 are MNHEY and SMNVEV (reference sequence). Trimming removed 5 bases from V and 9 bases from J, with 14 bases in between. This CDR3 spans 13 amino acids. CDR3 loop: CASSPTRVGEQFF. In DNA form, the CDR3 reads TGTGCCAGCAGTCCTACTCGGGTTGGTGAGCAGTTCTTC.

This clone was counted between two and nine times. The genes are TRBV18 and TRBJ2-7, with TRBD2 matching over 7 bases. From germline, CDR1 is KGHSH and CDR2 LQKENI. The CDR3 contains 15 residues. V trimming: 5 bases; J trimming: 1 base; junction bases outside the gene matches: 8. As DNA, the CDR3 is TGTGCCAGCTCATGGATGAGCGGGGATTCCTACGAGCAGTACTTC. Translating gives CASSWMSGDSYEQYF.

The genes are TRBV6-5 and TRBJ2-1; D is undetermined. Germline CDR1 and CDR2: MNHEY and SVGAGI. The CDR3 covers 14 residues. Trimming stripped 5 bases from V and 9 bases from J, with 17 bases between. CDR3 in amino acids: CASSMAPLQAEQFF. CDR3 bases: TGTGCCAGCAGTATGGCCCCCCTCCAGGCTGAGCAGTTCTTC.

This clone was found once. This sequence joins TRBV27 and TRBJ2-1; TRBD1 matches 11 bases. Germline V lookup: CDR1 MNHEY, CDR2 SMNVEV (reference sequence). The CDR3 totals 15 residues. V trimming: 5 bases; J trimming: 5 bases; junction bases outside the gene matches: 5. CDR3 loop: CASSAGTGGNNEQFF. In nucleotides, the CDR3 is TGTGCCAGCAGTGCCGGGACAGGGGGGAACAATGAGCAGTTCTTC.

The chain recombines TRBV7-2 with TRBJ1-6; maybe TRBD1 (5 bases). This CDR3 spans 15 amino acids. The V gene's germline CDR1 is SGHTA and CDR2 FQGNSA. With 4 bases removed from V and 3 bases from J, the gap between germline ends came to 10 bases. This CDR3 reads CASSWGLYYNSPLHF. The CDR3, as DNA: TGTGCCAGCAGCTGGGGACTGTACTATAATTCACCCCTCCACTTT.

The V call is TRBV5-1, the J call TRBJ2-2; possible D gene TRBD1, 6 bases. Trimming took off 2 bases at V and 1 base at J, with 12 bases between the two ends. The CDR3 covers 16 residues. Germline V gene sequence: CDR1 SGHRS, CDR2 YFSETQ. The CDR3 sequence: CASSFQRGGNTGELFF. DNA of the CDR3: TGCGCCAGCAGCTTTCAGAGAGGGGGGAACACCGGGGAGCTGTTTTTT. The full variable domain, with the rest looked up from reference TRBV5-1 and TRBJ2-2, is KAGVTQTPRYLIKTRGQQVTLSCSPISGHRSVSWYQQTPGQGLQFLFEYFSETQRNKGNFPGRFSGRQFSNSRSEMNVSTLELGDSALYLCASSFQRGGNTGELFFGEGSRLTVL.

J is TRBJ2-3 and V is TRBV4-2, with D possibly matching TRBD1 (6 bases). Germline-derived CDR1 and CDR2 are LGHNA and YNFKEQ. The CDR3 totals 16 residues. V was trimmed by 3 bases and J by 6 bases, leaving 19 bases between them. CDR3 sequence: CASSHASGAQMDTQYF. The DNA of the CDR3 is TGTGCCAGCAGCCACGCCTCAGGGGCGCAGATGGATACGCAGTATTTT.

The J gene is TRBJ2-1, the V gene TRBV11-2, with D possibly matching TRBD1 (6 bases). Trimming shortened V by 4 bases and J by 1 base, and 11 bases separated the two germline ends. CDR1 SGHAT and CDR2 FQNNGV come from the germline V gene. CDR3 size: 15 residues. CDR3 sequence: CASSYLTGSYNEQFF. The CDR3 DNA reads TGTGCCAGCAGCTACCTAACAGGGTCCTACAATGAGCAGTTCTTC.

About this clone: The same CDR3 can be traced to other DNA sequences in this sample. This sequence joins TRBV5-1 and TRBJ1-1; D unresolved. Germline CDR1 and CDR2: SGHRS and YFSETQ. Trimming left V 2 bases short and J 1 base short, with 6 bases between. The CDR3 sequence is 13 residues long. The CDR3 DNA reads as TGCGCCAGCAGCTTAACAGAGAACACTGAAGCTTTCTTT. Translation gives CASSLTENTEAFF.

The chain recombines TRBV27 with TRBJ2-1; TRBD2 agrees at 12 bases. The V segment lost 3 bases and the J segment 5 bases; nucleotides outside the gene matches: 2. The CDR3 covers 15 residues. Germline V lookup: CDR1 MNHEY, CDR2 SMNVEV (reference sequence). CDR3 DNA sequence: TGTGCCAGCAGTTTCTGGACTAGCGGGAACAATGAGCAGTTCTTC. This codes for CASSFWTSGNNEQFF.

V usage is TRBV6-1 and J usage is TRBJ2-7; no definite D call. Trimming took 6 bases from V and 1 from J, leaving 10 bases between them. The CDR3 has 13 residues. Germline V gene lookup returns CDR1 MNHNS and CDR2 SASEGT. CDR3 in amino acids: CASSPTSSYEQYF. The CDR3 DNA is TGTGCCAGCAGCCCAACTTCATCCTACGAGCAGTACTTC.

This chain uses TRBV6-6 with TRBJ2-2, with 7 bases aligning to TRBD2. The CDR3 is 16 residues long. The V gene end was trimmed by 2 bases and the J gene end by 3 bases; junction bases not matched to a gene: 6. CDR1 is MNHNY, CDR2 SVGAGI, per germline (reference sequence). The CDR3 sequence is CASSYGEGKYTGELFF. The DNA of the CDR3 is TGTGCCAGCAGTTACGGGGAGGGGAAATACACCGGGGAGCTGTTTTTT.

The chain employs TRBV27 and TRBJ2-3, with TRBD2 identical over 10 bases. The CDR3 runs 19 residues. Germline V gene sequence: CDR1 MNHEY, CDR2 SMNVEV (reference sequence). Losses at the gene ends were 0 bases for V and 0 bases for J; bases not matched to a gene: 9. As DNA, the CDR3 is TGTGCCAGCAGTTTATCTCGGCAGGGACTAGCGCCTAGCACAGATACGCAGTATTTT. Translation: CASSLSRQGLAPSTDTQYF.

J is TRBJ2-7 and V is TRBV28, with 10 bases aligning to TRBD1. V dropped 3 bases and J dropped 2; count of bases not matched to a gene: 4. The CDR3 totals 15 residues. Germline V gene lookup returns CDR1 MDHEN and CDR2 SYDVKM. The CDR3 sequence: CASSFSGTGAYEQYF. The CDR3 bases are TGTGCCAGCAGTTTCTCCGGGACAGGGGCCTACGAGCAGTACTTC.

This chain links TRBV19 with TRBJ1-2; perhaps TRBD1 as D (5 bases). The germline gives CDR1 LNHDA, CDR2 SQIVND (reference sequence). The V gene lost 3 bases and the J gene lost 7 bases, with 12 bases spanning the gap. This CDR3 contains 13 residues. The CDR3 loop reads CASSITGVLGYTF. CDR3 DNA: TGTGCCAGTAGTATCACGGGGGTCCTTGGCTACACCTTC.

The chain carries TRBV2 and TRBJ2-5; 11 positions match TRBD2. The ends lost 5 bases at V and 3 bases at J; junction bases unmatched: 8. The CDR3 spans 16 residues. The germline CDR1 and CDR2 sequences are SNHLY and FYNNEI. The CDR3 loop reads CASSPYLGLAEETQYF. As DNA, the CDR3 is TGTGCCAGCAGTCCCTACCTGGGACTAGCGGAAGAGACCCAGTACTTC.

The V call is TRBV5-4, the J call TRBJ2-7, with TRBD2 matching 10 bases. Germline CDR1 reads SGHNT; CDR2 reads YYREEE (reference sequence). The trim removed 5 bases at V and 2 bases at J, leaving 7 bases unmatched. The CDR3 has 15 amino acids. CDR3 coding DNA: TGTGCCAGCAGTTTAGGACTAGCGGAACCCTACGAGCAGTACTTC. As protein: CASSLGLAEPYEQYF.

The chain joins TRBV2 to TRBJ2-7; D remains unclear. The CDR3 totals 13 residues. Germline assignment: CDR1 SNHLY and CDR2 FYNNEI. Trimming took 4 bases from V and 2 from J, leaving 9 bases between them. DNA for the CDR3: TGTGCCAGCAGTGTCGGTCAGGCCTACGAGCAGTACTTC. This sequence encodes CASSVGQAYEQYF.

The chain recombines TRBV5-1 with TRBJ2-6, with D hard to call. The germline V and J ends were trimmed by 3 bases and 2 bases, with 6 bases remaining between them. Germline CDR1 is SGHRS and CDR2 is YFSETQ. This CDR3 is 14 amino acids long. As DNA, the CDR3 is TGCGCCAGCAGCTCTGAGGCTGGGGCCAACGTCCTGACTTTC. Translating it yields CASSSEAGANVLTF.

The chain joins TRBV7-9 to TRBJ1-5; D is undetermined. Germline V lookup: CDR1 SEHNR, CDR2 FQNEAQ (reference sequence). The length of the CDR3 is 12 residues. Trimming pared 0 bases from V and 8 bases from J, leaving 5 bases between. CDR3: CASSLAPKPQHF. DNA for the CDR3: TGTGCCAGCAGCTTAGCTCCAAAGCCCCAGCATTTT.

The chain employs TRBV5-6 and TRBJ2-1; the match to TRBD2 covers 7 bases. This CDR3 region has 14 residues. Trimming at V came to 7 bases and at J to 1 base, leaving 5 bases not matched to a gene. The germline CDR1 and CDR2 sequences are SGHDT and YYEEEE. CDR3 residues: CASHAGVSYNEQFF. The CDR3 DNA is TGTGCCAGCCACGCGGGGGTGTCCTACAATGAGCAGTTCTTC.

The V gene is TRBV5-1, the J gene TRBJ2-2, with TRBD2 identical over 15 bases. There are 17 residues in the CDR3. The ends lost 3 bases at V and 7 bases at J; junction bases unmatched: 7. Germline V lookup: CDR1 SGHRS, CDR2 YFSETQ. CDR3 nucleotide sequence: TGCGCCAGCAGCTGGACTAGCGGGAGGGCCTCTGGCGGGGAGCTGTTTTTT. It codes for CASSWTSGRASGGELFF. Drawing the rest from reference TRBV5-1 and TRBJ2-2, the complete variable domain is KAGVTQTPRYLIKTRGQQVTLSCSPISGHRSVSWYQQTPGQGLQFLFEYFSETQRNKGNFPGRFSGRQFSNSRSEMNVSTLELGDSALYLCASSWTSGRASGGELFFGEGSRLTVL.

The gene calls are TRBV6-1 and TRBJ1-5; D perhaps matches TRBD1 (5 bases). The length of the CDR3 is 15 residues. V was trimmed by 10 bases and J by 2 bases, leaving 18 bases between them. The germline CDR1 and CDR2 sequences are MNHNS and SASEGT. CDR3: CATNQDNFGNQPQHF. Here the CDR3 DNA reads TGTGCCACAAACCAGGACAATTTTGGCAATCAGCCCCAGCATTTT.

Here the CDR3 reads CASSLAWGVTNEKLFF. CDR3 nucleotides: TGTGCCAGCAGCTTGGCCTGGGGGGTGACTAATGAAAAACTGTTTTTT. The chain joins TRBV5-5 to TRBJ1-4, with a possible D match to TRBD1 (5 bases). The CDR3 length is 16 residues. Per the germline V gene, CDR1 is SGHKS and CDR2 is YYEKEE (reference sequence). The germline V and J ends were trimmed by 0 bases and 2 bases, with 11 bases remaining between them.

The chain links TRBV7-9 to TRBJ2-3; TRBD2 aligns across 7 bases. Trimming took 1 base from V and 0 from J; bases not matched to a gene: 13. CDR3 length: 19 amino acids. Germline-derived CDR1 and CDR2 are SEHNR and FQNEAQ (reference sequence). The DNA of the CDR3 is TGTGCCAGCAGCTTAGTTCTGGGGGAGGGACTCACTAGCACAGATACGCAGTATTTT. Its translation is CASSLVLGEGLTSTDTQYF.

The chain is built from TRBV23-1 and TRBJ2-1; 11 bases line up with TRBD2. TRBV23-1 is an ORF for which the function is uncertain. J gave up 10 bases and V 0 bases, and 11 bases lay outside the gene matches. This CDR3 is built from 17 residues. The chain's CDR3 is CASSQSISGRGIGEQFF. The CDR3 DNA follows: TGCGCCAGCAGTCAATCGATTAGCGGGAGGGGGATCGGCGAGCAGTTCTTC.

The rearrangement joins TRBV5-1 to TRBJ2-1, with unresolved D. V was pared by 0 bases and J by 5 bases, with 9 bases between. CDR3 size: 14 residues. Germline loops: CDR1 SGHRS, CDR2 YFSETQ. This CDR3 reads CASSLDGPNNEQFF. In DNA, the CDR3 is TGCGCCAGCAGCTTGGACGGGCCCAACAATGAGCAGTTCTTC.